This T cell receptor (beta chain) stems from a study of control samples from healthy donors and cancer patients. Germline V gene lookup returns CDR1 MGHRA and CDR2 YSYEKL. Germline trimming cut 2 bases from V and 5 bases from J; bases unmatched to any gene: 6. The CDR3 sequence is 15 residues long. Sequenced by immunoSEQ multiplex PCR; TCRdb stores in-frame clones only, minus some. The table includes about 100,000 clones, approximately 86% detected once. Material for sequencing was blood. This TCR derives from a man between 25 and 39 years old in good health. The rearrangement joins TRBV4-1 to TRBJ2-3; 8 bases align to TRBD2. The CDR3 DNA sequence: TGCGCCAGCAGCCAACGTCGAGCGGGAGAAGATACGCAGTATTTT. Encoded protein: CASSQRRAGEDTQYF.